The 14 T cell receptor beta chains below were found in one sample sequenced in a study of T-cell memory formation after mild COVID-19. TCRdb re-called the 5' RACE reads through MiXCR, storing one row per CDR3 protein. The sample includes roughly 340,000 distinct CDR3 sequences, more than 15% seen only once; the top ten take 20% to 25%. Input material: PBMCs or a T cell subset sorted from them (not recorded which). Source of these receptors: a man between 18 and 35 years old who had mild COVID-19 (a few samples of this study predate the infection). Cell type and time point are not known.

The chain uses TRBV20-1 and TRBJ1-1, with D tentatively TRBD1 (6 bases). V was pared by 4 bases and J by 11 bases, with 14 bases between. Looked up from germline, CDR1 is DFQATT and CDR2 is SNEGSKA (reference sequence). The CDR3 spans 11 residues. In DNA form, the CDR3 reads TGCAGTGCTACGGTGGGGGGCCTGGCTTTCTTT. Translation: CSATVGGLAFF.

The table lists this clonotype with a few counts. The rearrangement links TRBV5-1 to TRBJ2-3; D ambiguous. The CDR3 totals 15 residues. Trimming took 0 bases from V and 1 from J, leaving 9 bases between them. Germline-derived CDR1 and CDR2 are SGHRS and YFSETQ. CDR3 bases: TGCGCCAGCAGCTTGGGAGACGATCGCACAGATACGCAGTATTTT. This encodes CASSLGDDRTDTQYF.

The DNA of the CDR3 is TGTGCCAGCAGCAAGCCGGGACTAGCGGGAGACCGCAGCTCCTACAATGAGCAGTTCTTC. Its translation: CASSKPGLAGDRSSYNEQFF. This chain joins TRBV7-2 and TRBJ2-1, with 14 nucleotides matching TRBD2. This CDR3 is 20 amino acids long. V shed 5 bases and J 0 bases; nucleotides not matched to a gene: 12. CDR1 and CDR2 (germline): SGHTA, FQGNSA.

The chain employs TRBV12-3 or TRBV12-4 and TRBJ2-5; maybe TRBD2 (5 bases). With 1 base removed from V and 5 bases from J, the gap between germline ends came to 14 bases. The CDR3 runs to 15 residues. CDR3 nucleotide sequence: TGTGCCAGCAGTTTAGTCTGGTCCCGGAGGGAGACCCAGTACTTC. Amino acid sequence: CASSLVWSRRETQYF.

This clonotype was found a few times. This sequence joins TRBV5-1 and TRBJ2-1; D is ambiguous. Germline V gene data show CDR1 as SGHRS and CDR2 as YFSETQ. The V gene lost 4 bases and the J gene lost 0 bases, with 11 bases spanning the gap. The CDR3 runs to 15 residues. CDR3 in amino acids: CASSPAVLSYNEQFF. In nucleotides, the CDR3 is TGCGCCAGCAGCCCAGCAGTACTCTCCTACAATGAGCAGTTCTTC.

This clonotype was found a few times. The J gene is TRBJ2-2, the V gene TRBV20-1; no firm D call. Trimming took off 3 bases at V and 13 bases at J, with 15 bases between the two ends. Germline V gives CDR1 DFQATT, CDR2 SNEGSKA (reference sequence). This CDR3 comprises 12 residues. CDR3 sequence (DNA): TGCAGTGCTAGGCGCTTAGGCGGTGGGCTGTTTTTT. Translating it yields CSARRLGGGLFF.

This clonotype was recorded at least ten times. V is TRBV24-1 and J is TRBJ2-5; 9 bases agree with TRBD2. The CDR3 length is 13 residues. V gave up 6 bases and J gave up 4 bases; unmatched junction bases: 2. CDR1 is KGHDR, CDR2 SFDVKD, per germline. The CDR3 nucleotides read TGTGCCACCAGTCCTAGCGGGGTAGAGACCCAGTACTTC. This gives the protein CATSPSGVETQYF.

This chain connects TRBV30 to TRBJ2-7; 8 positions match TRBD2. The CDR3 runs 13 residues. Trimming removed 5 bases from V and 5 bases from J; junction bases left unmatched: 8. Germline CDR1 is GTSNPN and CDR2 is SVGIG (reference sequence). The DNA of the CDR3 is TGTGCCTGGGGCCTCAGCGGGGGAAACGAGCAGTACTTC. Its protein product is CAWGLSGGNEQYF.

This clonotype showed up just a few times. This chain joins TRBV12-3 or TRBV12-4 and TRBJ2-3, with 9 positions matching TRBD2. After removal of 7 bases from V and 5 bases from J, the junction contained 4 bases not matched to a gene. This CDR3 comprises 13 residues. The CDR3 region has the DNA TGTGCCAGCATTGCGACTAGCGGAGATACGCAGTATTTT. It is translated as CASIATSGDTQYF.

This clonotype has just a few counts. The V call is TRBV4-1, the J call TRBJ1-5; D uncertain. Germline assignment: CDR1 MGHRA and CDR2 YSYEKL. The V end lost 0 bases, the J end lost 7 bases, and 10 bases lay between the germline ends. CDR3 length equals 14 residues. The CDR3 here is CASSQDQAGQPQHF. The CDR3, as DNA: TGCGCCAGCAGCCAAGATCAAGCTGGCCAGCCCCAGCATTTT.

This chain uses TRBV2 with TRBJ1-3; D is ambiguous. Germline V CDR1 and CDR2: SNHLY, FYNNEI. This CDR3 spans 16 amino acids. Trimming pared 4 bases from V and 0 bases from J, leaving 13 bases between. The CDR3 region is CASSGKRAYSGNTIYF. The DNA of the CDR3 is TGTGCCAGCAGTGGCAAGCGGGCTTACTCTGGAAACACCATATATTTT.

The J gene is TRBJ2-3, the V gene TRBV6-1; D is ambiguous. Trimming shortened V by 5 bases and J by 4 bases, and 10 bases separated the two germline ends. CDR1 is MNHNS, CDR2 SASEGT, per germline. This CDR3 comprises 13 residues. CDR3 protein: CASSSTASDTQYF. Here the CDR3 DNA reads TGTGCCAGCAGTTCTACAGCGTCAGATACGCAGTATTTT.

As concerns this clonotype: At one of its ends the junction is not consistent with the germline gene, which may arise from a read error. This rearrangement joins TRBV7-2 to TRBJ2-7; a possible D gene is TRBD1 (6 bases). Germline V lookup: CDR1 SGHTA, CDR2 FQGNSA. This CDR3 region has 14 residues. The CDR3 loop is CASSLTGLTYEKYF. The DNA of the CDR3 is TGTGCCAGCAGTCTGACAGGCCTAACCTACGAGAAGTACTTC.

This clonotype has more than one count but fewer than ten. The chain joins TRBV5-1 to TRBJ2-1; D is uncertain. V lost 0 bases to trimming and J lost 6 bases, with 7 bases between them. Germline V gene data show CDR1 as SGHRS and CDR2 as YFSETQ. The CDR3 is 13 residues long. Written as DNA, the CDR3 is TGCGCCAGCAGCTTGGCCGGCACCAATGAGCAGTTCTTC. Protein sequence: CASSLAGTNEQFF. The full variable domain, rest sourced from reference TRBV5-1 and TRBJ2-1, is KAGVTQTPRYLIKTRGQQVTLSCSPISGHRSVSWYQQTPGQGLQFLFEYFSETQRNKGNFPGRFSGRQFSNSRSEMNVSTLELGDSALYLCASSLAGTNEQFFGPGTRLTVL.